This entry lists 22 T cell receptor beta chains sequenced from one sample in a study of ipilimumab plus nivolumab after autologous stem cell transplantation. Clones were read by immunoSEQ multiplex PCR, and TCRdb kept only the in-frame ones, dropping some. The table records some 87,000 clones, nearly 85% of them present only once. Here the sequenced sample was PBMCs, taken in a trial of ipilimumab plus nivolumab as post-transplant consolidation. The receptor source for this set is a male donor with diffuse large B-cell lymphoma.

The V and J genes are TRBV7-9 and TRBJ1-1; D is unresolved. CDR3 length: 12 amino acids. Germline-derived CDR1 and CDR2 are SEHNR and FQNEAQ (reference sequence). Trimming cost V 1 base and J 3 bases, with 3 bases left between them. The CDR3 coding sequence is TGTGCCAGCAGCTTAGTTGACACTGAAGCTTTCTTT. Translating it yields CASSLVDTEAFF.

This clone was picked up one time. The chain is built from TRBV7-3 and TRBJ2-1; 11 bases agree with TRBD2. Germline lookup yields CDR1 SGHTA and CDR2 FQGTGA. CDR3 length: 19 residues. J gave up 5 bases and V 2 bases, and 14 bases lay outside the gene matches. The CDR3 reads CASSLLVLAGATGDNEQFF. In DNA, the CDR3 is TGTGCCAGCAGCTTATTAGTACTAGCGGGGGCCACAGGGGACAATGAGCAGTTCTTC. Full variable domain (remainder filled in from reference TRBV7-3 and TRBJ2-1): GAGVSQTPSNKVTEKGKYVELRCDPISGHTALYWYRQSLGQGPEFLIYFQGTGAADDSGLPNDRFFAVRPEGSVSTLKIQRTERGDSAVYLCASSLLVLAGATGDNEQFFGPGTRLTVL.

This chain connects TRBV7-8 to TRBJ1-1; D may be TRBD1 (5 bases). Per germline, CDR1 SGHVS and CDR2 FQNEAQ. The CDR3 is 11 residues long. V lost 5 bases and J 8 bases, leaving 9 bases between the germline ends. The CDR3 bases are TGTGCCAGCAGCACATCAGGGGAAGCTTTCTTT. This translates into CASSTSGEAFF.

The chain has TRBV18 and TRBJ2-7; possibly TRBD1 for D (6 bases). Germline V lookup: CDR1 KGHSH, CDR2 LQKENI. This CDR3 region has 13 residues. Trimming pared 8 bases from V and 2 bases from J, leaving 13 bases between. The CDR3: CASNAGTTYEQYF. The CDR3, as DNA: TGTGCCAGCAATGCCGGGACAACCTACGAGCAGTACTTC.

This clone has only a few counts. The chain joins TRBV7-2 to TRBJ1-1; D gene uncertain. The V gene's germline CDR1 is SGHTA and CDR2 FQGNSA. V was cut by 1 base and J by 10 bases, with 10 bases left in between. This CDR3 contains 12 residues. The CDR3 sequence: CASSLGPGRAFF. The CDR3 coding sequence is TGTGCCAGCAGCTTAGGGCCGGGGAGAGCTTTCTTT.

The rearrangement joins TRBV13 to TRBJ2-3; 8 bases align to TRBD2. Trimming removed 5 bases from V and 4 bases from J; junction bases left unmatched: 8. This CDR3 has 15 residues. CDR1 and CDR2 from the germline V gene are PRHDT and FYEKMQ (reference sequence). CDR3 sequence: CASSLRGGRSDTQYF. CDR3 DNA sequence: TGTGCCAGCAGCCTACGGGGGGGCCGATCAGATACGCAGTATTTT.

The CDR3: CASSSWGGDYEQYF. DNA of the CDR3: TGTGCCAGCAGCTCGTGGGGCGGGGACTACGAGCAGTACTTC. This rearrangement joins TRBV7-2 to TRBJ2-7, with D perhaps TRBD2 (6 bases). This CDR3 is built from 14 residues. V was cut by 4 bases and J by 3 bases, with 13 bases left in between. Germline CDR1 reads SGHTA; CDR2 reads FQGNSA. Full variable domain (rest looked up from reference TRBV7-2 and TRBJ2-7): GAGVSQSPSNKVTEKGKDVELRCDPISGHTALYWYRQSLGQGLEFLIYFQGNSAPDKSGLPSDRFSAERTGGSVSTLTIQRTQQEDSAVYLCASSSWGGDYEQYFGPGTRLTVT.

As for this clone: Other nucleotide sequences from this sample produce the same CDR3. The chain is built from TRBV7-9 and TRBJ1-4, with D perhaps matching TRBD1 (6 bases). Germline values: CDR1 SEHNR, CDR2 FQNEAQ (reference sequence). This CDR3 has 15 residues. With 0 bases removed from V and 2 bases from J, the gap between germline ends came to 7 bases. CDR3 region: CASSLAGATNEKLFF. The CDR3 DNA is TGTGCCAGCAGCTTAGCGGGGGCCACTAATGAAAAACTGTTTTTT.

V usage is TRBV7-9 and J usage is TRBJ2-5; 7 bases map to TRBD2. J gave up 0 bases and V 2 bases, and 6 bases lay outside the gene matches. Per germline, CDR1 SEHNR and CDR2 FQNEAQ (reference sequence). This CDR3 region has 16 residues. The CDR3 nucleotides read TGTGCCAGCAGCTTAACAGGAGCGGGGAACCAAGAGACCCAGTACTTC. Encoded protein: CASSLTGAGNQETQYF.

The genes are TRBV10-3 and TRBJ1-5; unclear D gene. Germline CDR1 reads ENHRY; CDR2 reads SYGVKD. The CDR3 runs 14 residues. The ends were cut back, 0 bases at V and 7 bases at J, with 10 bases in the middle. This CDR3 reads CAISESPDLQPQHF. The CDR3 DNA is TGTGCCATCAGTGAGTCGCCGGATTTGCAGCCCCAGCATTTT.

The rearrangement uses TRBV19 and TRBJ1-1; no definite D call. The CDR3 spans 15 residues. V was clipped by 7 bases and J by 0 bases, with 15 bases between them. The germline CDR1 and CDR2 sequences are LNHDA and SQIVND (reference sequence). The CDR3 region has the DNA TGTGCCAGTAAAGTTGGTATGTTCATGAACACTGAAGCTTTCTTT. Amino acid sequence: CASKVGMFMNTEAFF.

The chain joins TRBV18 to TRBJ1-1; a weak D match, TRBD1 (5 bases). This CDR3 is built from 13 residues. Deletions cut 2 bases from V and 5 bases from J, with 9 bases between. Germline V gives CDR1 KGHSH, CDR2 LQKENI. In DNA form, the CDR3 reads TGTGCCAGCTCACCAGGGGGGAAGACTGAAGCTTTCTTT. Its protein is CASSPGGKTEAFF.

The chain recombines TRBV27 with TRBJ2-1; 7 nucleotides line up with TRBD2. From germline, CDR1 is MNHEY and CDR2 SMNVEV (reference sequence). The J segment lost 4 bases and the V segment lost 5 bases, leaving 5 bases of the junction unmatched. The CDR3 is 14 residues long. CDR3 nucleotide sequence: TGTGCCAGCAGTGGGGGGGGTCCTTACAATGAGCAGTTCTTC. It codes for CASSGGGPYNEQFF.

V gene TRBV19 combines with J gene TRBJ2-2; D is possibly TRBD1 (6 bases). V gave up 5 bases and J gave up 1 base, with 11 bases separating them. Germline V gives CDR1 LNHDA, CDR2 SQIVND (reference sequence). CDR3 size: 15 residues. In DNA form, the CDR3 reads TGTGCCAGTAGTTCCCAAGGGGGGAACACCGGGGAGCTGTTTTTT. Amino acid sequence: CASSSQGGNTGELFF.

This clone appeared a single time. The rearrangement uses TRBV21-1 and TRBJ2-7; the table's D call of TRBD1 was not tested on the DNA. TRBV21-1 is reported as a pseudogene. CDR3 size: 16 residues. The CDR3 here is CASSKVGTGRPYEQYF. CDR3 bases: TGTGCCAGCAGCAAAGTGGGGACAGGCCGTCCCTACGAGCAGTACTTC.

The CDR3 sequence: CASKVGTVNEKLFF. DNA of the CDR3: TGTGCCAGCAAAGTAGGGACCGTGAATGAAAAACTGTTTTTT. The chain carries TRBV2 and TRBJ1-4; D may be TRBD1 (5 bases). Trimming shortened V by 7 bases and J by 5 bases, and 14 bases separated the two germline ends. Germline V lookup: CDR1 SNHLY, CDR2 FYNNEI. The CDR3 is 14 amino acids.

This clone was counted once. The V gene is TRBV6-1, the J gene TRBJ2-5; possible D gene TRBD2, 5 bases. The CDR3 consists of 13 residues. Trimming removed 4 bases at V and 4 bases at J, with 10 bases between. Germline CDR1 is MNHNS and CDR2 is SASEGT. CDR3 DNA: TGTGCCAGCAGTGGGGGAGTCGGAGAGACCCAGTACTTC. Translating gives CASSGGVGETQYF.

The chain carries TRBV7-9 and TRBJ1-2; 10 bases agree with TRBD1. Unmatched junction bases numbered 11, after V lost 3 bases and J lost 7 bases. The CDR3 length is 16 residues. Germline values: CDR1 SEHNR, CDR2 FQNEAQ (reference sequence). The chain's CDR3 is CASSLTTGTGEGGYTF. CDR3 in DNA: TGTGCCAGCAGCTTGACAACCGGGACAGGGGAAGGTGGCTACACCTTC.

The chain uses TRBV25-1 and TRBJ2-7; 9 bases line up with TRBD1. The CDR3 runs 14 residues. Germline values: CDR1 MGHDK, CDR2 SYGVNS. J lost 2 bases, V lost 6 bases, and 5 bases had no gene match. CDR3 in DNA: TGTGCCAGCAGCCTGGGACAGGGACCCTACGAGCAGTACTTC. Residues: CASSLGQGPYEQYF.

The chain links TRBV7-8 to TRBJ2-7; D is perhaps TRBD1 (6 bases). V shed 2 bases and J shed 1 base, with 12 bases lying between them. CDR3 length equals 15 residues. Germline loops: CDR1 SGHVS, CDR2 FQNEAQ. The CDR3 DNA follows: TGTGCCAGCAGCTTACTCAGGGGTCATTCCTACGAGCAGTACTTC. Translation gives CASSLLRGHSYEQYF.

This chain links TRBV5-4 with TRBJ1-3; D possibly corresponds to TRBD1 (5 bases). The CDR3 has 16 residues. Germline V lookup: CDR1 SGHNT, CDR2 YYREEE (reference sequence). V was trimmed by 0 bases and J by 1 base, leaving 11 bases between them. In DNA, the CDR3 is TGTGCCAGCAGCTTGGGAGGACAAGTATCTGGAAACACCATATATTTT. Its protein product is CASSLGGQVSGNTIYF.

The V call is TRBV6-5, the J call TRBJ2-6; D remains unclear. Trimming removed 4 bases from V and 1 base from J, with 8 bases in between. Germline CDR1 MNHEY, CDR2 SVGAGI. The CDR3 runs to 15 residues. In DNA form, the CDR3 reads TGTGCCAGCAGTTCGGGTGGGTCTGGGGCCAACGTCCTGACTTTC. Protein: CASSSGGSGANVLTF.